A single sample is the source of the 23 T cell receptor beta chains below, sequenced in a study of control samples from healthy donors and cancer patients. Generated by immunoSEQ multiplex PCR, the TCRdb table keeps only in-frame clones and is missing some. The data contain over 150,000 clones, about nine tenths of them singletons. Sequencing input: blood. These TCRs come from a woman in her thirties or forties in good health.

The rearrangement links TRBV6-5 to TRBJ1-5; a weak D match, TRBD1 (5 bases). V dropped 2 bases and J dropped 2 bases, with 10 bases sitting between them. The CDR3 extends over 15 amino acids. CDR1 MNHEY and CDR2 SVGAGI come from the germline V gene. Written as DNA, the CDR3 is TGTGCCAGCAGTTACACCGACAGTGGCAATCAGCCCCAGCATTTT. Its translation is CASSYTDSGNQPQHF.

V and J are TRBV7-8 and TRBJ1-2; 10 nucleotides line up with TRBD1. Germline trimming cut 1 base from V and 3 bases from J; bases unmatched to any gene: 17. Per the germline V gene, CDR1 is SGHVS and CDR2 is FQNEAQ. This CDR3 region has 20 residues. CDR3 DNA sequence: TGTGCCAGCAGCTTAGAGTGGGGCGGGACAGGGGAGGACTTTGACTATGGCTACACCTTC. Translating gives CASSLEWGGTGEDFDYGYTF.

The chain couples TRBV7-7 to TRBJ1-1, with D perhaps TRBD1 (6 bases). V was trimmed by 2 bases and J by 7 bases, leaving 17 bases between them. The CDR3 runs 15 residues. Germline lookup yields CDR1 SSHAT and CDR2 FNYEAQ (reference sequence). CDR3 nucleotide sequence: TGTGCCAGCAGCTTATTCCCCGGGACACCCTTTGAAGCTTTCTTT. It encodes CASSLFPGTPFEAFF. Looking up the rest from reference TRBV7-7 and TRBJ1-1 gives the full variable domain: GAGVSQSPRYKVTKRGQDVTLRCDPISSHATLYWYQQALGQGPEFLTYFNYEAQPDKSGLPSDRFSAERPEGSISTLTIQRTEQRDSAMYRCASSLFPGTPFEAFFGQGTRLTVV.

The chain is built from TRBV6-5 and TRBJ2-2; weak D call: TRBD2 (6 bases). This CDR3 is 14 amino acids long. Germline V gene data show CDR1 as MNHEY and CDR2 as SVGAGI. V gave up 6 bases and J gave up 5 bases, with 13 bases separating them. The CDR3 protein is CASSLSRGTGELFF. For the CDR3, the DNA is TGTGCCAGCAGCCTAAGCCGGGGGACCGGGGAGCTGTTTTTT.

The J gene is TRBJ1-5, the V gene TRBV5-6; D is possibly TRBD1 (5 bases). V was trimmed by 4 bases and J by 0 bases, leaving 11 bases between them. Germline CDR1 SGHDT, CDR2 YYEEEE. The CDR3 runs 15 residues. CDR3 amino acids: CASSAGTYSNQPQHF. In DNA form, the CDR3 reads TGTGCCAGCAGCGCAGGGACTTATAGCAATCAGCCCCAGCATTTT.

This chain joins TRBV24-1 and TRBJ2-1; perhaps TRBD2 as D (7 bases). The length of the CDR3 is 16 residues. Germline V gene sequence: CDR1 KGHDR, CDR2 SFDVKD. CDR3 sequence (DNA): TGTGTCCCCCTCGTGGGGCGGGGGCATTATTACAATGAGCAGTTCTTC. Translated, it gives CVPLVGRGHYYNEQFF.

This clone has just one count. The chain recombines TRBV10-2 with TRBJ1-3, with D possibly TRBD1 on 5 matching bases. The CDR3 sequence is 12 residues long. V dropped 8 bases and J dropped 1 base, with 6 bases sitting between them. Germline values: CDR1 WSHSY, CDR2 SAAADI. The CDR3 sequence: CASWGSGNTIYF. CDR3 coding DNA: TGCGCCAGCTGGGGGTCTGGAAACACCATATATTTT.

The rearrangement links TRBV13 to TRBJ1-6, with D hard to call. Germline CDR1 and CDR2: PRHDT and FYEKMQ (reference sequence). Trimming shortened V by 7 bases and J by 0 bases, and 7 bases separated the two germline ends. This CDR3 contains 14 residues. The CDR3 reads CASTRSSYNSPLHF. CDR3 nucleotide sequence: TGTGCCAGCACAAGGAGCTCCTATAATTCACCCCTCCACTTT.

The chain links TRBV5-4 to TRBJ1-6, with D perhaps TRBD1 (5 bases). The CDR3 has 16 residues. Trimming cost V 0 bases and J 0 bases, with 7 bases left between them. Germline loops: CDR1 SGHNT, CDR2 YYREEE (reference sequence). The CDR3 DNA is TGTGCCAGCAGCTTGGAGGGGCGCTCCTATAATTCACCCCTCCACTTT. This gives the protein CASSLEGRSYNSPLHF.

The genes are TRBV6-5 and TRBJ2-7; weak D call: TRBD1 (5 bases). The ends were cut back, 0 bases at V and 3 bases at J, with 9 bases in the middle. Germline values: CDR1 MNHEY, CDR2 SVGAGI. The CDR3 has 14 residues. Here the CDR3 reads CASSYSQGNYEQYF. The DNA for the CDR3 is TGTGCCAGCAGTTACTCTCAGGGAAACTACGAGCAGTACTTC.

This clone was observed a few times. The chain employs TRBV2 and TRBJ2-4; D possibly uses TRBD1 or TRBD2 (5 bases each). This CDR3 has 18 amino acids. The ends were cut back, 0 bases at V and 0 bases at J, with 15 bases in the middle. Germline lookup yields CDR1 SNHLY and CDR2 FYNNEI. Here the CDR3 DNA reads TGTGCCAGCAGTGAAGCGACAACCAGGGAGATAGCCAAAAACATTCAGTACTTC. Translating it yields CASSEATTREIAKNIQYF.

The rearrangement uses TRBV7-9 and TRBJ2-1; D unclear. The CDR3 has 11 amino acids. V lost 6 bases and J 15 bases, leaving 15 bases between the germline ends. CDR1 and CDR2 from the germline V gene are SEHNR and FQNEAQ (reference sequence). This chain's CDR3 is CASSYGPERFF. The DNA of the CDR3 is TGTGCCAGCAGTTACGGCCCCGAACGGTTCTTC.

The chain is built from TRBV6-5 and TRBJ1-1; D is uncertain. CDR3 length: 14 amino acids. Trimming left V 6 bases short and J 2 bases short, with 13 bases between. The germline V gene has CDR1 MNHEY and CDR2 SVGAGI. The CDR3 sequence: CASSWSEGNTEAFF. The CDR3 bases are TGTGCCAGCAGCTGGAGCGAGGGTAACACTGAAGCTTTCTTT.

The V and J genes are TRBV6-4 and TRBJ1-1; D might be TRBD1 (5 bases). CDR1 and CDR2 from the germline V gene are MRHNA and SNTAGT. The CDR3 spans 15 residues. The V gene lost 2 bases and the J gene lost 1 base, with 11 bases spanning the gap. For the CDR3, the DNA is TGTGCCAGCAGTGACGGTGGGGCGCGGAACACTGAAGCTTTCTTT. It yields the protein CASSDGGARNTEAFF.

The chain carries TRBV6-1 and TRBJ2-3; TRBD2 aligns across 10 bases. Germline CDR1 and CDR2: MNHNS and SASEGT. The V segment lost 0 bases and the J segment 4 bases; nucleotides outside the gene matches: 1. CDR3 length equals 15 residues. The CDR3 DNA reads TGTGCCAGCAGTGAAGCGCTAGCGGGGGCAGATACGCAGTATTTT. Translated, it gives CASSEALAGADTQYF.

V gene TRBV19 combines with J gene TRBJ1-4; tentatively, D is TRBD1 (5 bases). The CDR3 consists of 15 residues. V lost 5 bases and J lost 4, with 14 bases in between. The germline gives CDR1 LNHDA, CDR2 SQIVND (reference sequence). The CDR3 region has the DNA TGTGCCAGTAGTCCCCGGGGCCAGCTTAATGAAAAACTGTTTTTT. Residues: CASSPRGQLNEKLFF.

The chain recombines TRBV29-1 with TRBJ1-1; D remains ambiguous. V dropped 3 bases and J dropped 5 bases, with 16 bases sitting between them. Germline V gene data show CDR1 as SQVTM and CDR2 as ANQGSEA. The CDR3 covers 14 residues. CDR3 region: CSVDPPGLTTEAFF. The CDR3 nucleotides read TGCAGCGTTGACCCGCCCGGGTTGACAACTGAAGCTTTCTTT.

Only one count was recorded for this clone. This chain joins TRBV2 and TRBJ2-5; 7 bases match TRBD1. From germline, CDR1 is SNHLY and CDR2 FYNNEI. The CDR3 is 13 residues long. V shed 6 bases, J shed 1 base, and the junction held 2 bases outside the gene matches. CDR3 in amino acids: CASSGDSQETQYF. Here the CDR3 DNA reads TGTGCCAGCAGCGGGGACAGCCAAGAGACCCAGTACTTC.

This clone was seen only once. This chain uses TRBV10-3 with TRBJ1-5, with D possibly being TRBD1 (6 bases). The germline CDR1 and CDR2 sequences are ENHRY and SYGVKD. The CDR3 extends over 16 amino acids. Trimming took 3 bases from V and 9 from J, leaving 21 bases between them. The CDR3 DNA is TGTGCCATCAGTGACGGAGGGACACTCGGGGGATGGCCCCAGCATTTT. It yields the protein CAISDGGTLGGWPQHF.

The chain links TRBV19 to TRBJ2-1; a possible D gene is TRBD1 (6 bases). The length of the CDR3 is 12 residues. Trimming took off 3 bases at V and 10 bases at J, with 10 bases between the two ends. Germline loops: CDR1 LNHDA, CDR2 SQIVND (reference sequence). Here the CDR3 DNA reads TGTGCCAGTAGTATCCCCACAGGGGAGCAGTTCTTC. Residues: CASSIPTGEQFF.

This rearrangement joins TRBV11-1 to TRBJ1-5; no clear D gene. Trimming left V 4 bases short and J 5 bases short, with 9 bases between. The CDR3 consists of 13 residues. In germline, CDR1 is SGHAT, CDR2 FQDESV (reference sequence). The CDR3 sequence: CASSSGFDQPQHF. CDR3 in DNA: TGTGCCAGCAGCTCGGGGTTCGATCAGCCCCAGCATTTT.

The chain joins TRBV7-7 to TRBJ1-2; D not resolved. This CDR3 contains 15 residues. Germline V lookup: CDR1 SSHAT, CDR2 FNYEAQ (reference sequence). V lost 5 bases and J 6 bases, leaving 19 bases between the germline ends. The CDR3 nucleotides are TGTGCCAGCAGCCCTATACCGGAGGAAGGGAATGGCTACACCTTC. Protein sequence: CASSPIPEEGNGYTF.

The chain joins TRBV19 to TRBJ2-1, with unresolved D. CDR1 and CDR2 from the germline V gene are LNHDA and SQIVND (reference sequence). With 7 bases removed from V and 1 base from J, the gap between germline ends came to 14 bases. The CDR3 contains 15 residues. CDR3 sequence reads: CASKQEQNSYNEQFF. DNA of the CDR3: TGTGCCAGTAAGCAGGAGCAAAATTCCTACAATGAGCAGTTCTTC.